The 10 T cell receptor beta chains presented below share a single source sample, sequenced in a study of blood T cell repertoires in COVID-19. Clones were read by immunoSEQ multiplex PCR, and TCRdb kept only the in-frame ones, dropping some. The repertoire holds tens of thousands of clones, with roughly 84% as singletons. The sample was peripheral blood. The origin of the receptors is an elderly man with acute or convalescent COVID-19.

The chain links TRBV11-2 to TRBJ1-1; 8 bases map to TRBD1. V trimming: 4 bases; J trimming: 0 bases; junction bases outside the gene matches: 7. The CDR3 totals 16 residues. In germline, CDR1 is SGHAT, CDR2 FQNNGV. The CDR3 DNA reads as TGTGCCAGCAGCTCGAGGACAGGGATGGTGAACACTGAAGCTTTCTTT. Its translation is CASSSRTGMVNTEAFF.

The rearrangement links TRBV29-1 to TRBJ2-1; D gene unclear. This CDR3 is 12 amino acids long. The germline V and J ends were trimmed by 4 bases and 6 bases, with 10 bases remaining between them. The germline V gene has CDR1 SQVTM and CDR2 ANQGSEA. The CDR3 here is CSVGTQANEQFF. For the CDR3, the DNA is TGCAGCGTTGGAACCCAGGCCAATGAGCAGTTCTTC.

The chain combines TRBV2 with TRBJ2-2, with D uncertain. V shed 6 bases and J shed 5 bases, with 10 bases lying between them. Germline V gene lookup returns CDR1 SNHLY and CDR2 FYNNEI. CDR3 length equals 13 residues. The CDR3 bases are TGTGCCAGCAGGGTCGCTATAACCGGGGAGCTGTTTTTT. This encodes CASRVAITGELFF.

This chain joins TRBV7-3 and TRBJ2-1; 12 nucleotides match TRBD2. V lost 0 bases to trimming and J lost 6 bases; unmatched junction nucleotides: 0. The CDR3 spans 15 residues. The germline V gene encodes CDR1 SGHTA and CDR2 FQGTGA. The CDR3 spells CASSLTTSGGNEQFF. The CDR3 DNA reads as TGTGCCAGCAGCTTAACGACTAGCGGGGGCAATGAGCAGTTCTTC. The full variable domain, with the rest looked up from reference TRBV7-3 and TRBJ2-1, is GAGVSQTPSNKVTEKGKYVELRCDPISGHTALYWYRQSLGQGPEFLIYFQGTGAADDSGLPNDRFFAVRPEGSVSTLKIQRTERGDSAVYLCASSLTTSGGNEQFFGPGTRLTVL.

J is TRBJ1-1 and V is TRBV29-1; the match to TRBD1 covers 7 bases. In germline, CDR1 is SQVTM, CDR2 ANQGSEA. CDR3 size: 14 residues. Trimming cost V 7 bases and J 1 base; bases outside gene matches: 9. As DNA, the CDR3 is TGCAGCGGTGCCCTCCGGACAGGGAACACTGAAGCTTTCTTT. It translates to CSGALRTGNTEAFF.

The V and J genes are TRBV3-1 (or the pseudogene TRBV3-2) and TRBJ2-7; D possibly corresponds to TRBD2 (6 bases). The CDR3 spans 16 residues. In germline, CDR1 is LGHDT, CDR2 YNNKEL (reference sequence). V was shortened by 4 bases and J by 3 bases, with 19 bases between the two germline ends. The DNA of the CDR3 is TGTGCCAGCAGCCCTAGCAACCCGGGACTGGTCTACGAGCAGTACTTC. Translating gives CASSPSNPGLVYEQYF.

V is TRBV6-1 and J is TRBJ1-5; 8 nucleotides line up with TRBD1. J was trimmed by 4 bases and V by 2 bases; bases with no gene match: 10. CDR3 length: 17 amino acids. Germline V gene lookup returns CDR1 MNHNS and CDR2 SASEGT. The CDR3 sequence: CASSEITGGWRNQPQHF. The DNA for the CDR3 is TGTGCCAGCAGTGAAATAACAGGGGGGTGGCGAAATCAGCCCCAGCATTTT.

This chain connects TRBV7-2 to TRBJ1-1; a possible D gene is TRBD1 (5 bases). The CDR3 loop spans 13 amino acids. Germline CDR1 and CDR2: SGHTA and FQGNSA. Trimming removed 1 base from V and 4 bases from J, with 7 bases in between. The CDR3 nucleotides are TGTGCCAGCAGCTTAGGCAGGGTCACTGAAGCTTTCTTT. Residues: CASSLGRVTEAFF.

Points on this clone: An end of the junction differs from the germline gene, which may be a read error. The V gene is TRBV5-1, the J gene TRBJ1-6, with TRBD1 matching over 7 bases. This CDR3 has 14 residues. In germline, CDR1 is SGHRS, CDR2 YFSETQ. The CDR3 protein is CASSFRQGNPPLHF. CDR3 nucleotide sequence: TGCGCCAGCAGCTTCAGACAGGGTAATCCACCCCTCCACTTT.

The DNA of the CDR3 is TGTGCCAGCAGCTTTTCTTCCGCCTCCCAAGGGGGCACTGAAGCTTTCTTT. Its translation is CASSFSSASQGGTEAFF. This rearrangement joins TRBV11-2 to TRBJ1-1; maybe TRBD1 (6 bases). Trimming removed 3 bases from V and 4 bases from J, with 21 bases in between. From germline, CDR1 is SGHAT and CDR2 FQNNGV. This CDR3 is 17 amino acids long.